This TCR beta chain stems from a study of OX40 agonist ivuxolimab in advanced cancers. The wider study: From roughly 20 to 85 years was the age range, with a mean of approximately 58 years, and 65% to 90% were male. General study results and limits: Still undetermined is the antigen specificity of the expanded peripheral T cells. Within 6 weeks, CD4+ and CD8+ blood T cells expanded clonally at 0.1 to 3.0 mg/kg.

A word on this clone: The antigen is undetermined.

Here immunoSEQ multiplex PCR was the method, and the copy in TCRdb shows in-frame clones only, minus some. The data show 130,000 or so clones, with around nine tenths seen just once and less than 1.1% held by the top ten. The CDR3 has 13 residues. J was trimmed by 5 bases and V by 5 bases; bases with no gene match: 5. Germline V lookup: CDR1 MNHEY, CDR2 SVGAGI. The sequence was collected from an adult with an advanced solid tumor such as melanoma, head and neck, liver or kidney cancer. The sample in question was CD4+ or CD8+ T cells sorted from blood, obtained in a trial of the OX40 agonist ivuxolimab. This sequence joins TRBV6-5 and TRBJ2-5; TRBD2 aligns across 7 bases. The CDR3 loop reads CASSKLAMETQYF. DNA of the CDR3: TGTGCCAGCAGTAAACTAGCGATGGAGACCCAGTACTTC.